This TCR beta chain is drawn from a study of blood T cells in healthy people across ages. Then a second PCR, running roughly 6 to 12 cycles, was carried out with a sample-barcoded 5' primer and a J-beta primer mix. TCRdb ran MiXCR on the 5' RACE reads and lists one entry per CDR3 protein. The table lists about 810,000 distinct CDR3 sequences, roughly 35% of them singletons, with 10% to 15% in the top ten. This clonotype occurred a few times. The antigen is undetermined. Sample donors were healthy Caucasian individuals that came from Russia, aged roughly 6 to 95. The CDR3 covers 14 residues. Per the germline V gene, CDR1 is DFQATT and CDR2 is SNEGSKA (reference sequence). Trimming shortened V by 0 bases and J by 1 base, and 8 bases separated the two germline ends. Findings and limits, study-wide: Long-lived donors had more naive CD4+ cells and higher diversity than aged donors. Percentage of naive T cells showed a strong correlation with TCR beta diversity. Not knowing donor CMV status may have confounded expanded clonotype changes.

This sequence joins TRBV20-1 and TRBJ2-3; D gene ambiguous. Sequences were obtained from blood. This clonotype was sampled from a man younger than 35 in good health. CDR3 in amino acids: CSARDHRGTDTQYF. The DNA for the CDR3 is TGCAGTGCTAGAGATCATCGGGGCACAGATACGCAGTATTTT.